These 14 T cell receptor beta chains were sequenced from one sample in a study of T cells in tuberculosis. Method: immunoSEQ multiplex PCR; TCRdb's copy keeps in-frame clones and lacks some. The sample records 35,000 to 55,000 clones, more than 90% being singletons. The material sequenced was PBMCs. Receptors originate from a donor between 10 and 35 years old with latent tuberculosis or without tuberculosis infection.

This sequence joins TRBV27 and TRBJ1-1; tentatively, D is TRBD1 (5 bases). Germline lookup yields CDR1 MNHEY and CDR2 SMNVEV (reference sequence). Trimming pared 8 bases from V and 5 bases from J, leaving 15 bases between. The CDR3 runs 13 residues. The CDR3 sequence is CASGAGRGTEAFF. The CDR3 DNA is TGTGCCAGCGGGGCCGGGAGAGGGACTGAAGCTTTCTTT.

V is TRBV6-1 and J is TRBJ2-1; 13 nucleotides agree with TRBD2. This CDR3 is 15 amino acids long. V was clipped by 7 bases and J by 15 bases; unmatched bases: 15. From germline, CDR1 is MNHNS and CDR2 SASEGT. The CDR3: CASTPGLAGQGGWFF. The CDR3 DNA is TGTGCCAGCACCCCGGGACTAGCGGGGCAGGGGGGCTGGTTCTTC.

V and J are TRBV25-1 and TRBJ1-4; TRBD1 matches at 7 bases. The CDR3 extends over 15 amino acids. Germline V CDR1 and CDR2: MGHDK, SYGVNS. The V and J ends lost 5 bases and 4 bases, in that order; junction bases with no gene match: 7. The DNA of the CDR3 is TGTGCCAGCAGTATACCGGACAGGAATAATGAAAAACTGTTTTTT. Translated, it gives CASSIPDRNNEKLFF.

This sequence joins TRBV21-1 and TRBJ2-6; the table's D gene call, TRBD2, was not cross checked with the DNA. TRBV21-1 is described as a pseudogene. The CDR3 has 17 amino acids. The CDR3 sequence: CANSTKTLSSGANVLTF. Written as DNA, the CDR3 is TGTGCCAACTCTACTAAGACTCTTAGCTCTGGGGCCAACGTCCTGACTTTC.

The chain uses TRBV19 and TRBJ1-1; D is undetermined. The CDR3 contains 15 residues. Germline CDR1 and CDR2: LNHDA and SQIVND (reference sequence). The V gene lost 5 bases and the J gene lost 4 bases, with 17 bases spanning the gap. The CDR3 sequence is CASSPLSQSGTEAFF. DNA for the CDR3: TGTGCCAGTAGTCCCTTGTCACAATCGGGCACTGAAGCTTTCTTT.

CDR3 bases: TGTGCCAGCAGTACTCCCGGGACTAGCGGGGGAAGCTCCTACAATGAGCAGTTCTTC. Encoded protein: CASSTPGTSGGSSYNEQFF. This chain links TRBV28 with TRBJ2-1, with 14 bases lining up with TRBD2. Germline assignment: CDR1 MDHEN and CDR2 SYDVKM. The CDR3 totals 19 residues. Unmatched junction bases numbered 9, after V lost 5 bases and J lost 0 bases.

The CDR3 loop is CASSEASGWDTEAFF. In DNA, the CDR3 is TGTGCCAGCAGTGAAGCGTCGGGGTGGGACACTGAAGCTTTCTTT. The chain is built from TRBV6-1 and TRBJ1-1; D call uncertain. Germline values: CDR1 MNHNS, CDR2 SASEGT. This CDR3 has 15 residues. V gave up 0 bases and J gave up 3 bases, with 11 bases separating them.

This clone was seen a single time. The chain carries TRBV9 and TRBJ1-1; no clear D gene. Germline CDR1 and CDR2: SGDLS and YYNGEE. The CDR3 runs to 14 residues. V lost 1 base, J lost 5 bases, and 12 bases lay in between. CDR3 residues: CASSVRHRGTEAFF. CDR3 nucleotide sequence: TGTGCCAGCAGCGTAAGACACCGAGGGACTGAAGCTTTCTTT.

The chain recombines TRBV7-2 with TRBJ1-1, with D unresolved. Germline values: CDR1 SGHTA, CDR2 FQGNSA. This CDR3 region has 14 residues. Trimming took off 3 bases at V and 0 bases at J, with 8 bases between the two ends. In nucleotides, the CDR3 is TGTGCCAGCAGCTTCTATCGGTTGAACACTGAAGCTTTCTTT. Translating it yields CASSFYRLNTEAFF.

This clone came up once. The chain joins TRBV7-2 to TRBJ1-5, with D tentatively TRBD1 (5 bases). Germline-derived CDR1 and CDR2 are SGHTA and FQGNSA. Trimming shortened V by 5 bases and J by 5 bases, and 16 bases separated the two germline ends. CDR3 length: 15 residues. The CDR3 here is CASSIIQGGDQPQHF. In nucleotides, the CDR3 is TGTGCCAGCAGCATCATTCAGGGTGGCGATCAGCCCCAGCATTTT.

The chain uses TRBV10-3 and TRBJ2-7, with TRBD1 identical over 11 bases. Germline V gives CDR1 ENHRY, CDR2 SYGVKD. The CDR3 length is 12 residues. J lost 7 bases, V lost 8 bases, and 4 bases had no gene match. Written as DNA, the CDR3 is TGTGCCATCGGACAGGGGGCTGGAGAGCAGTACTTC. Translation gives CAIGQGAGEQYF.

The CDR3 nucleotides read TGTGCCAGTAGTATGGGCAGTGTCTACGAGCAGTACTTC. This gives the protein CASSMGSVYEQYF. The chain employs TRBV19 and TRBJ2-7; D gene uncertain. Trimming pared 3 bases from V and 3 bases from J, leaving 9 bases between. The germline V gene has CDR1 LNHDA and CDR2 SQIVND (reference sequence). This CDR3 is built from 13 residues.

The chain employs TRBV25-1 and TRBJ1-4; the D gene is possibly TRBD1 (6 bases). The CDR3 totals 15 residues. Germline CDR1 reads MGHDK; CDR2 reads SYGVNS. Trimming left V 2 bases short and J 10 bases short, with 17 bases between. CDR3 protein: CASSEPRGRGGKLFF. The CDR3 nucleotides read TGTGCCAGCAGTGAACCTCGGGGGAGGGGGGGAAAACTGTTTTTT.

The CDR3 DNA is TGCGCCAGCAGCTTTGTCGGGGGGCCGTACGAGCAGTACTTC. The encoded protein is CASSFVGGPYEQYF. The J gene is TRBJ2-7, the V gene TRBV5-1; maybe TRBD2 (7 bases). The length of the CDR3 is 14 residues. Germline loops: CDR1 SGHRS, CDR2 YFSETQ. V dropped 2 bases and J dropped 4 bases, with 13 bases sitting between them.